These 6 T cell receptor beta chains share one sample of origin, sequenced in a study of cytomegalovirus exposure and HLA in healthy donors. 13 Jbeta primers and 60 Vbeta primers were used for the PCR. The repertoire was sequenced with immunoSEQ multiplex PCR; TCRdb's copy has only in-frame clones and lacks some. The data show 150,000 or so clones, around 80% seen once. The sequenced sample consisted of PBMCs. The receptors were gathered from a man aged 35-49 years in good health and CMV-seronegative.

This chain connects TRBV7-9 to TRBJ1-4, with TRBD1 as a possible D gene (6 bases). The CDR3 contains 15 residues. The V gene lost 5 bases and the J gene lost 5 bases, with 15 bases spanning the gap. Germline CDR1 SEHNR, CDR2 FQNEAQ (reference sequence). The CDR3 sequence is CASSPTDSSNEKLFF. The CDR3 DNA sequence: TGTGCCAGCAGCCCAACGGACAGTTCAAATGAAAAACTGTTTTTT.

The rearrangement joins TRBV7-2 to TRBJ1-2, with 11 bases fitting TRBD1. V shed 0 bases and J 8 bases; nucleotides not matched to a gene: 5. From germline, CDR1 is SGHTA and CDR2 FQGNSA. The CDR3 consists of 15 residues. As DNA, the CDR3 is TGTGCCAGCAGCTTAGCGGGACAGGGGGTAGAAGGCTACACCTTC. Translation gives CASSLAGQGVEGYTF.

The J gene is TRBJ2-7, the V gene TRBV5-1, with D hard to call. The CDR3 sequence is 12 residues long. In germline, CDR1 is SGHRS, CDR2 YFSETQ. V dropped 4 bases and J dropped 7 bases, with 12 bases sitting between them. CDR3 DNA: TGCGCCAGCAGCCTGATGTCAACTGAGCAGTACTTC. Translated, it gives CASSLMSTEQYF. The whole variable domain, remainder taken from reference TRBV5-1 and TRBJ2-7, is KAGVTQTPRYLIKTRGQQVTLSCSPISGHRSVSWYQQTPGQGLQFLFEYFSETQRNKGNFPGRFSGRQFSNSRSEMNVSTLELGDSALYLCASSLMSTEQYFGPGTRLTVT.

Only one count was recorded for this clone. The chain has TRBV7-2 and TRBJ2-7; maybe TRBD1 (6 bases). Trimming stripped 3 bases from V and 2 bases from J, with 11 bases between. Per the germline V gene, CDR1 is SGHTA and CDR2 is FQGNSA. The CDR3 has 14 residues. The CDR3 DNA follows: TGTGCCAGCAGCTTGTCCGGGACAACCTACGAGCAGTACTTC. It yields the protein CASSLSGTTYEQYF.

This chain links TRBV4-1 with TRBJ1-2, with D hard to call. Germline V gene sequence: CDR1 MGHRA, CDR2 YSYEKL. V lost 1 base and J 7 bases, leaving 13 bases between the germline ends. The CDR3 has 14 amino acids. As DNA, the CDR3 is TGCGCCAGCAGCCAAGGTTCCCCAACGGGTGGCTACACCTTC. As protein: CASSQGSPTGGYTF.

V and J are TRBV18 and TRBJ2-1; 11 bases are a match to TRBD1. This CDR3 comprises 15 residues. CDR1 is KGHSH and CDR2 is LQKENI in the germline V gene. J was trimmed by 6 bases and V by 5 bases; bases with no gene match: 6. CDR3 residues: CASSTGQGARNEQFF. The CDR3, as DNA: TGTGCCAGCTCAACAGGACAGGGGGCTCGCAATGAGCAGTTCTTC.